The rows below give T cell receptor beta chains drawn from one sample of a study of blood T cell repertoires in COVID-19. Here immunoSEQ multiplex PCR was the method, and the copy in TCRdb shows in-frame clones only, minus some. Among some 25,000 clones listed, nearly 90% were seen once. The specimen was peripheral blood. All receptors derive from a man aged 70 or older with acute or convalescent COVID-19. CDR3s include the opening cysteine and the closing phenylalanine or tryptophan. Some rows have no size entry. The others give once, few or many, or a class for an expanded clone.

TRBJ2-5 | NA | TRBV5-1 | CASSFGGTGGETQYF
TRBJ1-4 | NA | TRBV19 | CASRTGGTNEKLFF
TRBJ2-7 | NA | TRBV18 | CASSPPGSYEQYF
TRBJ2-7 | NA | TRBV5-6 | CASSLHPASAFHEQYF
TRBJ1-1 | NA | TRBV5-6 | CASSLAPDTEAFF
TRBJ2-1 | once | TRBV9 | CASSVVSGRGYNEQFF
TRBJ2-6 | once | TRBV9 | CASSVASISSGANVLTF
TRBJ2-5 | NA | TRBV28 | CASSLSTPSGVGETQYF
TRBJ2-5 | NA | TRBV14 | CASSLNLPSGRPQETQYF
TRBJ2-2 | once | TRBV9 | CASSGRSGTGELFF
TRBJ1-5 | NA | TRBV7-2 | CASSLAPGLSNQPQHF
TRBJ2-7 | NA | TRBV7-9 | CASSFGGISYEQYF
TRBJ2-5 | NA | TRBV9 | CASSAAVLREKETQYF
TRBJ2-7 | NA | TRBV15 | CATSRDRRGLAGGLPYEQYF
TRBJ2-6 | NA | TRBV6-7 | CASSGTGDYSGANVLTF
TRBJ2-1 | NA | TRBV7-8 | CASSLGLAGGEQFF
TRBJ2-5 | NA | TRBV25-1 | CASTRPGEETQYF
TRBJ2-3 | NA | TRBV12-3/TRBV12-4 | CASNLAVTDTQYF
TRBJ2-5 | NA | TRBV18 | CASSELAGGDAQETQYF
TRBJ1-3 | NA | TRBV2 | CASSGTVATGNTIYF
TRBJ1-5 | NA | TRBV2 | CASSEQGYGNQPQHF
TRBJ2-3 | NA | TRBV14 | CASSPHRGSTDTQYF
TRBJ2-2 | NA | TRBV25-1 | CASSEVAGTGELFF
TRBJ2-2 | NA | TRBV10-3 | CATLQSGRLGTGELFF
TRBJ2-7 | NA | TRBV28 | CASRRGAGSGEQYF
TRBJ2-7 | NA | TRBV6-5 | CAGGEGVREQYF
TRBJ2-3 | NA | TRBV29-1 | CSVAILLAGLTDTQYF
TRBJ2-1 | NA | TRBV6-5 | CASSINRFLYNEQFF
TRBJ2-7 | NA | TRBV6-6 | CASLDSSYEQYF
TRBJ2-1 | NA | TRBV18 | CASSLGTGGADEQFF
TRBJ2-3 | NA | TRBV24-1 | CATSGGGRDTQYF
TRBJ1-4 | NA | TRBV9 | CASSVGGVGSEKLFF
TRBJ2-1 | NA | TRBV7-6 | CASSRSAGAEQFF
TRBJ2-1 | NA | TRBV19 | CASTKGTSGPEQFF
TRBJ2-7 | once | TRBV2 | CASLRDSTYEQYF
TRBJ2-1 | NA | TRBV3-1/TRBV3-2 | CASSQGQGRDEQFF
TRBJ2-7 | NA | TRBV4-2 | CASSQASGPLSYEQYF
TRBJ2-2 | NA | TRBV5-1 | CASRSRDSGTGELFF
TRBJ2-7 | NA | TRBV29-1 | CSVFTGTSGIEQYF
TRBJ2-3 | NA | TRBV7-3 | CASSLGLAGLSDTQYF
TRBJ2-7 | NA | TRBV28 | CASSLLAETYEQYF
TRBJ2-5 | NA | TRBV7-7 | CASSRSPGLAGETQYF
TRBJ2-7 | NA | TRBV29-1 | CSVEERATYEQYF
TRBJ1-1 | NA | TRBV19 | CASKDRDIEAFF
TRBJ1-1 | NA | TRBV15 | CATSRGDRGAEEAFF
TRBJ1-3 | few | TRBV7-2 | CASSLEGNSMISGNTIYF
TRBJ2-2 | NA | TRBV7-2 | CASSFLPGDSLFF
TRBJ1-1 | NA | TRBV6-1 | CASSEAAGVGNTEAFF